The 19 T cell receptor beta chains below were found in one sample sequenced in a study of T cell changes during pregnancy in multiple sclerosis. The protocol was immunoSEQ multiplex PCR, while the TCRdb copy is restricted to in-frame clones and leaves out a portion. The data hold some 57,000 clones, with roughly nine tenths observed a single time. The input for sequencing was CD4+ T cells from peripheral blood mononuclear cells, taken in the first trimester of pregnancy. The source is a female donor with multiple sclerosis, enrolled in a pregnancy study.

This chain links TRBV6-1 with TRBJ1-1; unclear D gene. V lost 3 bases, J lost 10 bases, and 15 bases lay in between. This CDR3 spans 13 amino acids. Germline-derived CDR1 and CDR2 are MNHNS and SASEGT. CDR3 protein: CASSDRSQRIAFF. In DNA form, the CDR3 reads TGTGCCAGCAGTGATCGAAGCCAGAGGATAGCTTTCTTT.

The rearrangement links TRBV7-3 to TRBJ2-7, with TRBD1 as a possible D gene (7 bases). V lost 8 bases, J lost 0 bases, and 14 bases lay in between. This CDR3 has 14 amino acids. From germline, CDR1 is SGHTA and CDR2 FQGTGA. The CDR3 DNA reads TGTGCCAGCGGACCAGGGGGGAACTCCTACGAGCAGTACTTC. Its protein is CASGPGGNSYEQYF.

The rearrangement uses TRBV7-2 and TRBJ1-2; no clear D. The CDR3 has 12 amino acids. Germline V lookup: CDR1 SGHTA, CDR2 FQGNSA. Deletions cut 2 bases from V and 5 bases from J, with 6 bases between. The CDR3 loop reads CASSLPGYGYTF. For the CDR3, the DNA is TGTGCCAGCAGCTTACCCGGGTATGGCTACACCTTC.

The chain uses TRBV14 and TRBJ2-7; 7 bases align to TRBD2. The J segment lost 12 bases and the V segment lost 4 bases, leaving 12 bases of the junction unmatched. Germline CDR1 and CDR2: SGHDN and FVKESK. CDR3 length: 13 amino acids. This CDR3 is CASSRGGVVSAYF. The CDR3 bases are TGTGCCAGCAGCCGGGGGGGAGTTGTAAGTGCGTACTTC.

The chain is built from TRBV5-6 and TRBJ1-3, with a possible D match to TRBD1 (6 bases). Germline loops: CDR1 SGHDT, CDR2 YYEEEE. This CDR3 is built from 16 residues. Trimming left V 4 bases short and J 0 bases short, with 14 bases between. The CDR3 DNA reads as TGTGCCAGCAGCCCCCCGACAGGAGGCTCTGGAAACACCATATATTTT. This codes for CASSPPTGGSGNTIYF.

The genes are TRBV19 and TRBJ2-5, with a tentative D call TRBD2 (5 bases). Germline values: CDR1 LNHDA, CDR2 SQIVND (reference sequence). Trimming shortened V by 4 bases and J by 1 base, and 10 bases separated the two germline ends. The CDR3 length is 14 residues. The CDR3 sequence: CASSTPGIQETQYF. As DNA, the CDR3 is TGTGCCAGTAGTACCCCCGGGATCCAAGAGACCCAGTACTTC.

The J gene is TRBJ2-3, the V gene TRBV5-1, with TRBD2 matching 7 bases. V lost 0 bases and J lost 3; bases outside the gene matches: 13. CDR1 and CDR2 (germline): SGHRS, YFSETQ. The CDR3 extends over 18 amino acids. The CDR3 is CASSLGFGRGKGTDTQYF. DNA of the CDR3: TGCGCCAGCAGCTTGGGCTTTGGGCGGGGGAAGGGGACAGATACGCAGTATTTT.

The CDR3 loop is CASSLVPTGGSSNQPQHF. The DNA for the CDR3 is TGTGCCAGCAGCTTAGTCCCGACAGGGGGAAGCAGCAATCAGCCCCAGCATTTT. V usage is TRBV7-2 and J usage is TRBJ1-5; 9 bases align to TRBD1. V shed 1 base and J 1 base; nucleotides not matched to a gene: 8. The germline gives CDR1 SGHTA, CDR2 FQGNSA. The CDR3 runs to 18 residues. Complete variable domain (other parts from reference TRBV7-2 and TRBJ1-5): GAGVSQSPSNKVTEKGKDVELRCDPISGHTALYWYRQSLGQGLEFLIYFQGNSAPDKSGLPSDRFSAERTGGSVSTLTIQRTQQEDSAVYLCASSLVPTGGSSNQPQHFGDGTRLSIL.

The J gene is TRBJ1-1, the V gene TRBV15; 7 bases match TRBD1. The CDR3 spans 14 residues. CDR1 LNHNV and CDR2 YYDKDF come from the germline V gene (reference sequence). The junction had 2 bases not matched to a gene; V was cut back by 0 bases and J by 4 bases. CDR3 in amino acids: CATSRERQGTEAFF. In nucleotides, the CDR3 is TGTGCCACCAGCAGAGAGCGACAGGGCACTGAAGCTTTCTTT.

This clone appeared a single time. The V call is TRBV19, the J call TRBJ2-7; 9 bases fit TRBD1. Looked up from germline, CDR1 is LNHDA and CDR2 is SQIVND (reference sequence). This CDR3 comprises 15 residues. V was pared by 3 bases and J by 2 bases, with 5 bases of the junction left unmatched. As DNA, the CDR3 is TGTGCCAGTAGTATCGGGGGACAGGGCACCTACGAGCAGTACTTC. This gives the protein CASSIGGQGTYEQYF.

The table lists this clone with a count of one. The genes are TRBV7-9 and TRBJ1-4; D possibly corresponds to TRBD1 (6 bases). The CDR3 consists of 14 residues. V gave up 5 bases and J gave up 8 bases, with 15 bases separating them. Germline CDR1 SEHNR, CDR2 FQNEAQ (reference sequence). The CDR3 DNA reads TGTGCCAGCAGCCCCGGGACATACCCAGAAAAACTGTTTTTT. It is translated as CASSPGTYPEKLFF.

The chain has TRBV9 and TRBJ2-7; tentative D call: TRBD1 (6 bases). The CDR3 extends over 15 amino acids. Germline V lookup: CDR1 SGDLS, CDR2 YYNGEE. Trimming took off 2 bases at V and 4 bases at J, with 16 bases between the two ends. Here the CDR3 DNA reads TGTGCCAGCAGCGTGGGGGCGTTTTCGGGTTACGAGCAGTACTTC. It specifies CASSVGAFSGYEQYF.

The chain recombines TRBV7-2 with TRBJ1-5; D gene unclear. Germline CDR1 and CDR2: SGHTA and FQGNSA. There are 14 residues in the CDR3. Trimming left V 5 bases short and J 4 bases short, with 12 bases between. CDR3 loop: CASSRGHTNQPQHF. The DNA for the CDR3 is TGTGCCAGCAGCCGAGGGCATACGAATCAGCCCCAGCATTTT.

This chain connects TRBV27 to TRBJ1-5; TRBD1 matches 12 bases. The CDR3 totals 20 residues. CDR1 is MNHEY, CDR2 SMNVEV, per germline (reference sequence). V lost 0 bases and J lost 0; bases outside the gene matches: 9. In nucleotides, the CDR3 is TGTGCCAGCAGTTTATCGGGGACAGGGGGCAAGGATTATAGCAATCAGCCCCAGCATTTT. Translating gives CASSLSGTGGKDYSNQPQHF.

J is TRBJ1-1 and V is TRBV18; 9 bases agree with TRBD1. CDR3 length: 14 residues. Germline-derived CDR1 and CDR2 are KGHSH and LQKENI. V lost 3 bases, J lost 6 bases, and 5 bases stayed unmatched. The CDR3 is CASSPGTGTAEAFF. Written as DNA, the CDR3 is TGTGCCAGCTCACCCGGGACAGGGACGGCTGAAGCTTTCTTT.

In DNA form, the CDR3 reads TGTGCCAGCAGTTTTCCGGGACAGGGTGAAAAACTGTTTTTT. Protein: CASSFPGQGEKLFF. This chain uses TRBV6-6 with TRBJ1-4; 9 bases are shared with TRBD1. CDR1 is MNHNY, CDR2 SVGAGI, per germline (reference sequence). This CDR3 is 14 amino acids long. Trimming cost V 4 bases and J 7 bases; bases outside gene matches: 4.

The chain couples TRBV6-1 to TRBJ1-5; 9 bases are shared with TRBD1. J lost 4 bases, V lost 2 bases, and 9 bases had no gene match. Per the germline V gene, CDR1 is MNHNS and CDR2 is SASEGT. This CDR3 region has 17 residues. Here the CDR3 reads CASSERGTGKWNQPQHF. CDR3 nucleotide sequence: TGTGCCAGCAGTGAAAGAGGGACAGGGAAGTGGAATCAGCCCCAGCATTTT.

Within the sample, this clone is medium-sized. V and J are TRBV4-3 and TRBJ2-2; D might be TRBD2 (5 bases). Per the germline V gene, CDR1 is LGHNA and CDR2 is YSLEER. V lost 0 bases and J lost 1, with 9 bases in between. This CDR3 region has 16 residues. CDR3 DNA sequence: TGCGCCAGCAGCCAAGAGTCGGGGATGAACACCGGGGAGCTGTTTTTT. As protein: CASSQESGMNTGELFF.

The CDR3 spells CASSLGQGAGGELFF. CDR3 nucleotides: TGTGCCAGCAGCTTAGGCCAGGGGGCCGGCGGGGAGCTGTTTTTT. The V call is TRBV7-3, the J call TRBJ2-2; TRBD1 agrees at 8 bases. The CDR3 runs to 15 residues. Germline CDR1 and CDR2: SGHTA and FQGTGA. After removal of 2 bases from V and 7 bases from J, the junction contained 6 bases not matched to a gene.